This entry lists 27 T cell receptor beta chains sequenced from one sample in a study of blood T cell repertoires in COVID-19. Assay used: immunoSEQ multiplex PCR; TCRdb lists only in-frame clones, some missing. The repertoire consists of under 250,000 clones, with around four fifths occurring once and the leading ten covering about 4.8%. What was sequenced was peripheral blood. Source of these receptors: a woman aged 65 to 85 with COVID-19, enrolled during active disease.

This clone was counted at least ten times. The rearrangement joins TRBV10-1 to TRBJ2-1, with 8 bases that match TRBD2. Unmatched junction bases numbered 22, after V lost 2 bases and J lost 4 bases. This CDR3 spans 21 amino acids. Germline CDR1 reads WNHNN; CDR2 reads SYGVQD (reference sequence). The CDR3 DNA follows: TGCGCCAGCAGTGAGCCCCTCGTCGTTGGACTAGCTAGGGATGTTTACAATGAGCAGTTCTTC. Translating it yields CASSEPLVVGLARDVYNEQFF.

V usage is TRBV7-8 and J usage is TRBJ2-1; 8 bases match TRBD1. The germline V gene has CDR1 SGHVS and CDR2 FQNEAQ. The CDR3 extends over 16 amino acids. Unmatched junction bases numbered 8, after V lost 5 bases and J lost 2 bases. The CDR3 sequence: CASSAPGQDPYNEQFF. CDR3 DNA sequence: TGTGCCAGCAGCGCCCCGGGACAGGACCCCTACAATGAGCAGTTCTTC.

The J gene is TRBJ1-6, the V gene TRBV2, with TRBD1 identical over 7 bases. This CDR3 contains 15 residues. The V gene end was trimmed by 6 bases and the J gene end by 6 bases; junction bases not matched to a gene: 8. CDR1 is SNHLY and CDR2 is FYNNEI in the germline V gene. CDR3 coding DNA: TGTGCCAGCAGCCCGATGACAGGGATTAATTCACCCCTCCACTTT. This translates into CASSPMTGINSPLHF.

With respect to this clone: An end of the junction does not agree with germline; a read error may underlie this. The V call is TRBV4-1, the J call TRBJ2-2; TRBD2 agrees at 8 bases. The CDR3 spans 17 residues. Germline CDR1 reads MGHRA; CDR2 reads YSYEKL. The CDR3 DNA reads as TGCGCCAGCAGCCAAGAGTCCAGCGGGAGAGGCACCGGGGAGCTGCTTTTT. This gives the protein CASSQESSGRGTGELLF.

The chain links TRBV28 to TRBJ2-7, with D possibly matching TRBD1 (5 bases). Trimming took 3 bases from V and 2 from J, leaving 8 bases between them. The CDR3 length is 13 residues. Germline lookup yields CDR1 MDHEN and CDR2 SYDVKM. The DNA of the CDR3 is TGTGCCAGCAGTTTGAGACAGCCCTACGAGCAGTACTTC. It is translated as CASSLRQPYEQYF. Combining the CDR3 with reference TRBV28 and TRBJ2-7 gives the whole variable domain DVKVTQSSRYLVKRTGEKVFLECVQDMDHENMFWYRQDPGLGLRLIYFSYDVKMKEKGDIPEGYSVSREKKERFSLILESASTNQTSMYLCASSLRQPYEQYFGPGTRLTVT.

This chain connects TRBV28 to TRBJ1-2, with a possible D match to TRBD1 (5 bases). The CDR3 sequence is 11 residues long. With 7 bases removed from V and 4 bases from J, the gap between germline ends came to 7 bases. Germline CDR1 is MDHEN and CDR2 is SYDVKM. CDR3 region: CASTGIYGYTF. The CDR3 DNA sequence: TGTGCCAGCACAGGGATCTATGGCTACACCTTC.

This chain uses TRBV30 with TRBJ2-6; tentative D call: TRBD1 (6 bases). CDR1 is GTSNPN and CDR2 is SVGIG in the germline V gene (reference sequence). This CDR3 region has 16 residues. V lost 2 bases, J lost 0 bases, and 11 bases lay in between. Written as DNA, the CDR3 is TGTGCCTGGAGTCTCTTAGGGGGCTCTGGGGCCAACGTCCTGACTTTC. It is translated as CAWSLLGGSGANVLTF.

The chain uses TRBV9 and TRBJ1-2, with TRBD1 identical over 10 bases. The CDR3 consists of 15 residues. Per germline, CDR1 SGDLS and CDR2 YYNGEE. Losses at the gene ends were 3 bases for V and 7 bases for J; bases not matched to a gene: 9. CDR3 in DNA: TGTGCCAGCAGCGGAGAGGACAGGGGGTGGTTTGGCTACACCTTC. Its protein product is CASSGEDRGWFGYTF.

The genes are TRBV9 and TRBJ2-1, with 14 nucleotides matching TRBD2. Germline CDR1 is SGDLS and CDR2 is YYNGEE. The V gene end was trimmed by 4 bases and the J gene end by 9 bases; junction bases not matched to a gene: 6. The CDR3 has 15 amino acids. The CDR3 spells CASSLGTSGRGEQFF. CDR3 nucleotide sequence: TGTGCCAGCAGCCTGGGGACTAGCGGGAGAGGTGAGCAGTTCTTC.

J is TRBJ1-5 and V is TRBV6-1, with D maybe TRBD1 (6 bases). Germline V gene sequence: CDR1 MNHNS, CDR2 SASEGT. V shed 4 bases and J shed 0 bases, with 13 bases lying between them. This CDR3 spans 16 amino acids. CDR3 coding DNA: TGTGCCAGCAGTGGCAGAGGGGGGGGTAGCAATCAGCCCCAGCATTTT. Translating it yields CASSGRGGGSNQPQHF.

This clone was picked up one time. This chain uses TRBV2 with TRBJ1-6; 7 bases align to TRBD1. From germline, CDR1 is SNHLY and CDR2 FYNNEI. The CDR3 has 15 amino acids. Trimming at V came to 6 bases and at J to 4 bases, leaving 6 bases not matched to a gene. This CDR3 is CASSRTGNYNSPLHF. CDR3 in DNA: TGTGCCAGCAGCAGGACAGGCAATTATAATTCACCCCTCCACTTT.

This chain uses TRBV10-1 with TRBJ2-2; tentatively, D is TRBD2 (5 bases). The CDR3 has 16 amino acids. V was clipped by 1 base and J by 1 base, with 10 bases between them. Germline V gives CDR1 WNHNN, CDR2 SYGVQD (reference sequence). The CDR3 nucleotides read TGCGCCAGCAGTGAGTTTCGGGGTGAGAACACCGGGGAGCTGTTTTTT. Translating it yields CASSEFRGENTGELFF.

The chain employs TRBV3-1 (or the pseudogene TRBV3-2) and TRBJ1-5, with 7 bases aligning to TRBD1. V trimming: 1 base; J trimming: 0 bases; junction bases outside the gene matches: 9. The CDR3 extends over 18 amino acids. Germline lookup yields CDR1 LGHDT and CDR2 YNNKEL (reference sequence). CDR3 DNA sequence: TGTGCCAGCAGCCAAGTCCTGTTAGGGACAGATAGCAATCAGCCCCAGCATTTT. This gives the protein CASSQVLLGTDSNQPQHF.

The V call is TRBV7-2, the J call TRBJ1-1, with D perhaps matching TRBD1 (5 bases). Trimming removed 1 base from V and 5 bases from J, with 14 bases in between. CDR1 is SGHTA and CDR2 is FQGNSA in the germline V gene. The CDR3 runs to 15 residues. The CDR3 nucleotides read TGTGCCAGCAGCTTAGTCCGGCAGGGTTGGACTGAAGCTTTCTTT. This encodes CASSLVRQGWTEAFF.

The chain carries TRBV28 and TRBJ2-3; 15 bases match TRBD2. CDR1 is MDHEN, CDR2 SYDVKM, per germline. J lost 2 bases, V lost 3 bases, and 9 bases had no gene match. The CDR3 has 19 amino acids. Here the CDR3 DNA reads TGTGCCAGCAGTTTCTTAGGACTAGCGGGAGGGCCGAACACAGATACGCAGTATTTT. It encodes CASSFLGLAGGPNTDTQYF.

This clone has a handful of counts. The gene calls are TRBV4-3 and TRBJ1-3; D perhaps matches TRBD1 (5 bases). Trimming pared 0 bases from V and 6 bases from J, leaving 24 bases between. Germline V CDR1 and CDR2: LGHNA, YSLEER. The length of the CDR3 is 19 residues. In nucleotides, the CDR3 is TGCGCCAGCAGCCAAGATCGCCCAGGGTGGAATGGGAATATAAACACCATATATTTT. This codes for CASSQDRPGWNGNINTIYF.

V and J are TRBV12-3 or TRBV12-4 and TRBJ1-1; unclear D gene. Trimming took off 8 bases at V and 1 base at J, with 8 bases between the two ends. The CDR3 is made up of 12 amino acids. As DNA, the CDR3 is TGTGCCAGCTCTCAGGCGAACACTGAAGCTTTCTTT. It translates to CASSQANTEAFF.

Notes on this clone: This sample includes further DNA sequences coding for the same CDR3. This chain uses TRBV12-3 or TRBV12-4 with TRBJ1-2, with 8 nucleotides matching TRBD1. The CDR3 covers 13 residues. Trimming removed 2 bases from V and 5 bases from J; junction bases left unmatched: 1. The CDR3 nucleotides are TGTGCCAGCAGTTTACAGGGGGCATATGGCTACACCTTC. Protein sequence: CASSLQGAYGYTF.

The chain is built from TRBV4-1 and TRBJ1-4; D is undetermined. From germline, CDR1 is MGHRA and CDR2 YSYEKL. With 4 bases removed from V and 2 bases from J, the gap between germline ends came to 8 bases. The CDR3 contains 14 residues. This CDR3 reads CASSLVYTNEKLFF. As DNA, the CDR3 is TGCGCCAGCAGCCTCGTATATACTAATGAAAAACTGTTTTTT.

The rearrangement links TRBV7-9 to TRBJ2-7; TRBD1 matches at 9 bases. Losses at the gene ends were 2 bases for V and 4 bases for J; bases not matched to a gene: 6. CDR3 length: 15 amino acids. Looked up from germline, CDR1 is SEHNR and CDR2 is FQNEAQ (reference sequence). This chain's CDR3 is CASSLTGTGRYEQYF. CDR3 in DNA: TGTGCCAGCAGCTTAACCGGGACAGGGAGGTACGAGCAGTACTTC.

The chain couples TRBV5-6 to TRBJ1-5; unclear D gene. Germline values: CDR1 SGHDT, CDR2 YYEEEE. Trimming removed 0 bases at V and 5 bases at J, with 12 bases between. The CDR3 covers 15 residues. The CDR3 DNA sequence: TGTGCCAGCAGCTTGGGAGTGAGAAAAGATCAGCCCCAGCATTTT. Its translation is CASSLGVRKDQPQHF.

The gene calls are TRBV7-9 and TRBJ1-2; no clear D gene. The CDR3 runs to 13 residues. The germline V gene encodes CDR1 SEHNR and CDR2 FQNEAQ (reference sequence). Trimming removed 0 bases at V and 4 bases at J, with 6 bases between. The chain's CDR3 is CASSLAAGYGYTF. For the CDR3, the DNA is TGTGCCAGCAGCTTAGCTGCGGGCTATGGCTACACCTTC.

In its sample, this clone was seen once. The CDR3 spells CASSLEAGSGQETQYF. CDR3 nucleotide sequence: TGTGCCAGCAGCTTAGAGGCGGGTTCTGGGCAAGAGACCCAGTACTTC. The chain recombines TRBV7-6 with TRBJ2-5; a weak D match, TRBD2 (5 bases). Germline CDR1 and CDR2: SGHVS and FNYEAQ. CDR3 length: 16 residues. Trimming removed 1 base from V and 2 bases from J, with 14 bases in between. The full variable domain, completed using reference TRBV7-6 and TRBJ2-5, is GAGVSQSPRYKVTKRGQDVALRCDPISGHVSLYWYRQALGQGPEFLTYFNYEAQQDKSGLPNDRFSAERPEGSISTLTIQRTEQRDSAMYRCASSLEAGSGQETQYFGPGTRLLVL.

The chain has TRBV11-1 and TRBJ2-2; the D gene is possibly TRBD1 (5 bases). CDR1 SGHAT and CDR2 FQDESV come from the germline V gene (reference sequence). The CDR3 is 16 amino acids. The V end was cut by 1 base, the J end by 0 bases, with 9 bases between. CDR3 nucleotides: TGTGCCAGCAGCTTAGGTTCAGGGACGAACACCGGGGAGCTGTTTTTT. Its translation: CASSLGSGTNTGELFF.

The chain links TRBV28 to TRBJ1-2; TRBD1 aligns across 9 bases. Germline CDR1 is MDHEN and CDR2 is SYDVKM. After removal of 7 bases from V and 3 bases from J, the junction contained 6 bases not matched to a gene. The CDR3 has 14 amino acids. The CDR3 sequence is CASNLQGAYYGYTF. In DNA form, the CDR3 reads TGTGCCAGCAACTTACAGGGGGCTTACTATGGCTACACCTTC.

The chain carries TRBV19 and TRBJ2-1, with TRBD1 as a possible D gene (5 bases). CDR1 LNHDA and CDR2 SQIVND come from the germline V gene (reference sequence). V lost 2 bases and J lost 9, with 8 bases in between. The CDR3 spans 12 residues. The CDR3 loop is CASSISGLEQFF. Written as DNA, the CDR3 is TGTGCCAGTAGTATATCAGGGCTTGAGCAGTTCTTC. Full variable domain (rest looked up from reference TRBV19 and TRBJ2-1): DGGITQSPKYLFRKEGQNVTLSCEQNLNHDAMYWYRQDPGQGLRLIYYSQIVNDFQKGDIAEGYSVSREKKESFPLTVTSAQKNPTAFYLCASSISGLEQFFGPGTRLTVL.

The CDR3 bases are TGTGCCTGGATCACGCACGCCCGGACTGAAGCTTTCTTT. Translated: CAWITHARTEAFF. The chain employs TRBV30 and TRBJ1-1; no clear D gene. The germline gives CDR1 GTSNPN, CDR2 SVGIG (reference sequence). V was clipped by 4 bases and J by 5 bases, with 14 bases between them. The CDR3 is made up of 13 amino acids.